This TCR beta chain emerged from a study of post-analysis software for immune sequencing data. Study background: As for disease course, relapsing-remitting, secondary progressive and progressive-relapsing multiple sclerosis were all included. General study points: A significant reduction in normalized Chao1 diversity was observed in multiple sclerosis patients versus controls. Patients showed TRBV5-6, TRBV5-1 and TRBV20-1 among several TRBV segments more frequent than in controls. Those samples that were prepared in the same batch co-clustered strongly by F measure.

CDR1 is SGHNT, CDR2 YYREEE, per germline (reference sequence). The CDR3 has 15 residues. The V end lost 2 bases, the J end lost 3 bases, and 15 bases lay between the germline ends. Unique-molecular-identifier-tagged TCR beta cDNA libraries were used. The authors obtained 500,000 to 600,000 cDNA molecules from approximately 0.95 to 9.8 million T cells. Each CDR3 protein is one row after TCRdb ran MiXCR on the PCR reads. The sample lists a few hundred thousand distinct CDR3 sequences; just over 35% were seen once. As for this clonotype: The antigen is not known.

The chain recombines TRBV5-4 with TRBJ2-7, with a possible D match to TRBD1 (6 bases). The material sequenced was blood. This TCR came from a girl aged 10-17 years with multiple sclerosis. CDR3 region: CASSLSRQQGYEQYF. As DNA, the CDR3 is TGTGCCAGCAGCTTAAGTCGTCAACAGGGCTACGAGCAGTACTTC.